This TCR beta chain was recovered during a study of T cells after yellow fever vaccination. Across the whole study: Fractions of limited cellularity were prepared by means of SMART-Seq v4 Ultra Low Input. Regarding the study as a whole: Researchers cautioned that FACS-sorted repertoires could harbor abundant clonotypes contaminating from the bulk population. Subsequent booster samples again held most clones from primary vaccination (less than 98% CD4, roughly 90% CD8).

To note about this clonotype: Its antigen remains unknown.

Template switching with 5'RACE generated the TCR cDNA and added a universal primer site and UMIs. Each CDR3 protein gets one entry after TCRdb re-called the 5' RACE reads with MiXCR. Here the sample spans around 310,000 distinct CDR3 sequences, more than 8.5% being singletons. Sequences were derived from PBMCs, sampled on the day of the first yellow fever vaccination. This sequence was found in a man aged 18 to 29 who received the YFV17D yellow fever vaccine.

This chain's CDR3 is CASSFGLAGEQFF. CDR3 DNA sequence: TGTGCCAGCAGCTTTGGGCTAGCGGGGGAGCAGTTCTTC. The chain joins TRBV7-8 to TRBJ2-1, with 9 positions matching TRBD2. The CDR3 runs to 13 residues. The V and J ends lost 3 bases and 10 bases, in that order; junction bases with no gene match: 4. CDR1 SGHVS and CDR2 FQNEAQ come from the germline V gene.